This T cell receptor (beta chain) came from a study of shared clonotypes between healthy human individuals. Data came from immunoSEQ multiplex PCR; TCRdb stores just in-frame clones and leaves some out. The sample consists of about 2.4 million clones, 90% to 95% of them appearing once. The trim removed 4 bases at V and 6 bases at J, leaving 11 bases unmatched. The CDR3 spans 16 residues. CDR1 is KGHSH and CDR2 is LQKENI in the germline V gene. The V call is TRBV18, the J call TRBJ2-3; TRBD2 aligns across 9 bases. The material sequenced was naive CD4+ T cells sorted from blood. Stated subset: CD45RA+ positively selected. This clonotype originated in a man younger than 35 in good health. CDR3 amino acids: CASSLGTSSRGDTQYF. The CDR3 region has the DNA TGTGCCAGCTCACTAGGGACTAGCTCTAGAGGGGATACGCAGTATTTT. Based on the CDR3 plus reference TRBV18 and TRBJ2-3, the full variable domain is NAGVMQNPRHLVRRRGQEARLRCSPMKGHSHVYWYRQLPEEGLKFMVYLQKENIIDESGMPKERFSAEFPKEGPSILRIQQVVRGDSAAYFCASSLGTSSRGDTQYFGPGTRLTVL.